These T cell receptor beta chains were read from a single sample in a study of cytomegalovirus exposure and HLA in healthy donors. Generated by immunoSEQ multiplex PCR, the TCRdb table keeps only in-frame clones and is missing some. The sample contains around 110,000 clones, approximately 80% of which appear only once. The sample comprised PBMCs. These TCRs come from a man aged 30 to 39 in good health and CMV-seropositive. Both conserved end residues are part of each CDR3. The D gene is left open where the match is weak. Clone size appears in some rows only: once, few, many, or a class for an expanded clone.

CDR3 protein | CDR3 DNA | J gene | clone size | CDR3 length | D gene | V gene
CASSNRTVSPYNEQFF | TGTGCCAGCAGCAATCGGACAGTTAGTCCCTACAATGAGCAGTTCTTC | TRBJ2-1 | NA | 16 | NA | TRBV7-9
CASSSTPRTLAYNEQFF | TGTGCCAGCAGCAGCACTCCTAGAACCTTGGCCTACAATGAGCAGTTCTTC | TRBJ2-1 | few | 17 | NA | TRBV2
CASRKGYQETQYF | TGTGCCAGCAGAAAGGGGTACCAAGAGACCCAGTACTTC | TRBJ2-5 | NA | 13 | NA | TRBV28
CASSYRDRGPGELFF | TGTGCCAGCAGCTATAGAGACAGGGGTCCTGGGGAGCTGTTTTTT | TRBJ2-2 | few | 15 | TRBD1 | TRBV7-9
CASSLVGGAFF | TGTGCCAGCAGCTTGGTCGGGGGGGCTTTCTTT | TRBJ1-1 | NA | 11 | NA | TRBV5-8
CASSPGGDNEQFF | TGTGCCAGCAGCCCGGGCGGGGACAATGAGCAGTTCTTC | TRBJ2-1 | few | 13 | NA | TRBV11-3
CASSSGWEQFF | TGTGCCAGCAGCTCGGGTTGGGAGCAGTTCTTC | TRBJ2-1 | NA | 11 | NA | TRBV9
CASSPDIAGGPKSEQYF | TGTGCCAGCAGCCCTGACATAGCGGGAGGACCTAAGTCGGAGCAGTACTTC | TRBJ2-7 | NA | 17 | TRBD2 | TRBV7-8
CASRRFLFLGLAGGSYNEQFF | TGTGCCAGCAGGCGTTTCCTCTTCCTAGGACTAGCGGGAGGGTCCTACAATGAGCAGTTCTTC | TRBJ2-1 | NA | 21 | TRBD2 | TRBV28
CASSWRATDTQYF | TGTGCCAGCAGCTGGAGGGCCACAGATACGCAGTATTTT | TRBJ2-3 | NA | 13 | NA | TRBV11-2
CASSLPTGGSYEQYF | TGTGCCAGCAGCTTACCGACAGGGGGCTCCTACGAGCAGTACTTC | TRBJ2-7 | NA | 15 | TRBD1 | TRBV5-6
CASQSVHNTEAFF | TGTGCCAGCCAATCCGTACATAACACTGAAGCTTTCTTT | TRBJ1-1 | few | 13 | NA | TRBV28
CAISSPRGWNTQYF | TGTGCCATCAGCTCCCCACGAGGTTGGAATACGCAGTATTTT | TRBJ2-3 | NA | 14 | NA | TRBV10-3
CASSRDRANTEAFF | TGCGCCAGCAGCAGAGACAGGGCGAACACTGAAGCTTTCTTT | TRBJ1-1 | NA | 14 | TRBD1 | TRBV5-1
CASSALTREQFF | TGTGCCAGCAGCGCACTCACTCGCGAGCAGTTCTTC | TRBJ2-1 | NA | 12 | NA | TRBV9
CASSLMLAGLYNEQFF | TGTGCCAGCAGCTTAATGCTAGCGGGACTATACAATGAGCAGTTCTTC | TRBJ2-1 | NA | 16 | TRBD2 | TRBV7-2
CASRAGTGGYGYTF | TGTGCCAGCAGGGCCGGGACAGGGGGCTATGGCTACACCTTC | TRBJ1-2 | NA | 14 | TRBD1 | TRBV6-1
CASSLGTGDNLRGQYF | TGTGCCAGCAGCTTAGGGACAGGAGATAATTTACGTGGGCAGTACTTC | TRBJ2-7 | NA | 16 | TRBD1 | TRBV11-2
CASSTRTVATNEKLFF | TGTGCCAGCAGTACCCGGACAGTTGCAACTAATGAAAAACTGTTTTTT | TRBJ1-4 | NA | 16 | NA | TRBV28
CASSFRDRVGYGYTF | TGTGCCAGCAGCTTCCGGGACAGGGTCGGGTATGGCTACACCTTC | TRBJ1-2 | few | 15 | TRBD1 | TRBV11-3
CASSSGSGSGNTIYF | TGTGCCAGCAGCTCGGGCAGCGGCTCTGGAAACACCATATATTTT | TRBJ1-3 | few | 15 | NA | TRBV9
CASSEKIGVYEQYF | TGTGCCAGCAGTGAAAAAATTGGAGTATACGAGCAGTACTTC | TRBJ2-7 | NA | 14 | NA | TRBV2
CAWAEGQGNQPQHF | TGTGCCTGGGCGGAAGGACAGGGAAATCAGCCCCAGCATTTT | TRBJ1-5 | once | 14 | TRBD1 | TRBV30
CASSLETGTGARGYTF | TGTGCCAGCAGCTTAGAGACGGGGACAGGGGCTCGTGGCTACACCTTC | TRBJ1-2 | NA | 16 | TRBD1 | TRBV7-9
CSVATINEQFF | TGCAGCGTTGCGACTATTAATGAGCAGTTCTTC | TRBJ2-1 | NA | 11 | NA | TRBV29-1
CASSLAGRNQPQHF | TGTGCCAGCAGTTTAGCAGGTCGCAATCAGCCCCAGCATTTT | TRBJ1-5 | NA | 14 | NA | TRBV27
CASSPLGGYTNQPQHF | TGTGCCAGCAGCCCACTTGGGGGGTACACCAATCAGCCCCAGCATTTT | TRBJ1-5 | NA | 16 | NA | TRBV7-8
CASSLIPPSGRTSEQFF | TGTGCCAGCAGCTTGATCCCCCCTAGCGGGAGGACCTCTGAGCAGTTCTTC | TRBJ2-1 | NA | 17 | TRBD2 | TRBV5-5
CASSQEVDRAYEQYF | TGTGCCAGCAGCCAAGAGGTGGACAGGGCTTACGAGCAGTACTTC | TRBJ2-7 | NA | 15 | TRBD1 | TRBV14
CASSLSGDDYGYTF | TGTGCCAGCAGCTTGTCAGGGGACGACTATGGCTACACCTTC | TRBJ1-2 | NA | 14 | NA | TRBV5-6
CASSLDSYNEQFF | TGTGCCAGCTCGCTGGACTCGTACAATGAGCAGTTCTTC | TRBJ2-1 | NA | 13 | NA | TRBV18
CASSEAERNQPQHF | TGTGCCAGCAGTGAAGCGGAGCGCAATCAGCCCCAGCATTTT | TRBJ1-5 | NA | 14 | NA | TRBV2
CAWSRETLAEAFF | TGTGCCTGGAGCCGGGAGACCTTAGCTGAAGCTTTCTTT | TRBJ1-1 | NA | 13 | NA | TRBV30
CASSQDRARGGYTF | TGTGCCAGCAGCCAGGACAGGGCGCGTGGTGGCTACACCTTC | TRBJ1-2 | NA | 14 | TRBD1 | TRBV7-9
CASSRRGRTYEQYF | TGTGCCAGCAGCCGTAGGGGCAGAACCTACGAGCAGTACTTC | TRBJ2-7 | NA | 14 | NA | TRBV27
CASRQGAGVTEAFF | TGTGCCAGCAGACAGGGGGCGGGGGTAACCGAAGCTTTCTTT | TRBJ1-1 | NA | 14 | TRBD1 | TRBV6-1
CASSLGTFSYNEQFF | TGTGCCAGCAGCCTCGGGACTTTCTCCTACAATGAGCAGTTCTTC | TRBJ2-1 | NA | 15 | NA | TRBV13
CASSQFPVGRGQYF | TGCGCCAGCAGCCAGTTCCCAGTCGGGAGAGGGCAGTACTTC | TRBJ2-5 | NA | 14 | NA | TRBV4-3
CATSRDAGGPDTQYF | TGTGCCACCAGCAGAGATGCGGGAGGGCCAGATACGCAGTATTTT | TRBJ2-3 | NA | 15 | TRBD2 | TRBV15
CASSYGQPLNTEAFF | TGTGCCAGCAGTTACGGGCAGCCCTTGAACACTGAAGCTTTCTTT | TRBJ1-1 | NA | 15 | NA | TRBV6-6
CACDREGLRRVEAFF | TGTGCCTGTGACAGGGAAGGGCTTAGGCGGGTTGAAGCTTTCTTT | TRBJ1-1 | NA | 15 | TRBD1 | TRBV30
CASTSTGGTDTQYF | TGTGCCAGCACCTCTACAGGGGGTACAGATACGCAGTATTTT | TRBJ2-3 | NA | 14 | TRBD1 | TRBV9
CASSATSGRRSYEQYF | TGTGCCAGCAGTGCGACTAGCGGGAGGAGGTCCTACGAGCAGTACTTC | TRBJ2-7 | NA | 16 | TRBD2 | TRBV5-4
CASSLTGTGEQYF | TGTGCCAGCAGCTTGACAGGGACGGGCGAGCAGTACTTC | TRBJ2-7 | NA | 13 | TRBD1 | TRBV7-3
CASSHLGLVLTF | TGTGCCAGCAGCCATCTGGGCCTCGTCCTGACTTTC | TRBJ2-6 | NA | 12 | NA | TRBV14
CASSEVAVDTQYF | TGTGCCAGCAGTGAAGTAGCTGTTGATACGCAGTATTTT | TRBJ2-3 | NA | 13 | NA | TRBV6-1
CASSYLQEAFF | TGTGCCAGCAGTTACCTACAGGAAGCTTTCTTT | TRBJ1-1 | few | 11 | NA | TRBV6-6
CASSIDDSGKYQETQYF | TGTGCCAGTAGTATAGACGATAGCGGGAAGTACCAAGAGACCCAGTACTTC | TRBJ2-5 | NA | 17 | TRBD2 | TRBV19
CASSLLAGGTGELFF | TGTGCCAGCTCACTACTAGCGGGAGGCACCGGGGAGCTGTTTTTT | TRBJ2-2 | NA | 15 | TRBD2 | TRBV18
CASSGSTGISSYEQYF | TGTGCCAGCAGCGGAAGTACCGGGATTTCCTCCTACGAGCAGTACTTC | TRBJ2-7 | NA | 16 | NA | TRBV5-4
CASSTRTSADNEQFF | TGTGCCAGCAGCACGCGGACTAGCGCCGACAATGAGCAGTTCTTC | TRBJ2-1 | NA | 15 | TRBD2 | TRBV7-6
CASSGGDSNQPQHF | TGTGCCAGCTCAGGAGGGGATAGCAATCAGCCCCAGCATTTT | TRBJ1-5 | NA | 14 | NA | TRBV18